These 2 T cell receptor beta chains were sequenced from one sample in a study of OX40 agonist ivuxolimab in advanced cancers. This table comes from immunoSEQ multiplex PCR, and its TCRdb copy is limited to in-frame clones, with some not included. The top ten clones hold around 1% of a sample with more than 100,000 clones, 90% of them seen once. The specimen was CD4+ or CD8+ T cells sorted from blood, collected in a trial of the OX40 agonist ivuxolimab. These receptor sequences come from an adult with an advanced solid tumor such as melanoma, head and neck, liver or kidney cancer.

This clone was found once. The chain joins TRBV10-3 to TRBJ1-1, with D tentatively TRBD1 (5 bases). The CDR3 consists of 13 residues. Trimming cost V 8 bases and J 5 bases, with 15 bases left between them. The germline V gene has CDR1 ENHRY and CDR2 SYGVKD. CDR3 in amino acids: CAIGGREGTEAFF. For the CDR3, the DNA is TGTGCCATCGGAGGCAGGGAAGGAACTGAAGCTTTCTTT.

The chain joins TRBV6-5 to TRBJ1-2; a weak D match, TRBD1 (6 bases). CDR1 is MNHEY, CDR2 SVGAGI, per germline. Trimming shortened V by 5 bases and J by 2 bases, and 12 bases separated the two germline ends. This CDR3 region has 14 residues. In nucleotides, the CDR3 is TGTGCCAGCAGTGACCTCACAGGGAACTATGGCTACACCTTC. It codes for CASSDLTGNYGYTF.